The 2 T cell receptor beta chains reported below all come from one sample, sequenced in a study of shared clonotypes between healthy human individuals. Sequenced by immunoSEQ multiplex PCR; TCRdb stores in-frame clones only, minus some. The sample records roughly 2 million clones, approximately 95% being singletons. The sequenced material came from naive CD4+ T cells sorted from blood. The subset here: CD45RA+ positively selected. These receptors were taken from a man aged 18 to 30 in good health.

The rearrangement uses TRBV6-6 and TRBJ2-1; D remains unclear. V lost 4 bases to trimming and J lost 6 bases, with 1 base between them. Germline V gives CDR1 MNHNY, CDR2 SVGAGI (reference sequence). The CDR3 consists of 10 residues. The CDR3 here is CASSFNEQFF. The CDR3 nucleotides read TGTGCCAGCAGTTTCAATGAGCAGTTCTTC.

The rearrangement joins TRBV10-1 to TRBJ2-3; 7 bases map to TRBD2. The V and J ends lost 8 bases and 0 bases, in that order; junction bases with no gene match: 11. The CDR3 totals 16 residues. The germline CDR1 and CDR2 sequences are WNHNN and SYGVQD (reference sequence). DNA of the CDR3: TGCGCCAGCGGGGTAGGGCTAGCGGCTAGCACAGATACGCAGTATTTT. It translates to CASGVGLAASTDTQYF.